This TCR beta chain was profiled in a study of blood T cell repertoires in COVID-19. Overall study: From the United States, Italy and Spain came samples of acute and convalescent COVID-19. PBMCs, B-cell-depleted T cells, or T cells were the source of the cDNA or gDNA that made up the material.

Authors' processing steps: Amplifying reference gene primers gave estimates of nucleated cell counts. Using immunoSEQ multiplex PCR, the repertoire was profiled, and TCRdb retains in-frame clones only, with some absent. V, J and clone size are taken as reported in that table, and D and trimming were inferred from the DNA itself. The sample lists some 200,000 clones, approximately 86% seen once, with 0.95% in the top ten. CDR3 size: 12 residues. V was cut by 6 bases and J by 8 bases, with 13 bases left in between. Germline CDR1 is SNHLY and CDR2 is FYNNEI. The chain combines TRBV2 with TRBJ1-2, with unresolved D. The receptor was derived from a man in his 60s with COVID-19, enrolled during active disease. The specimen sequenced was peripheral blood. CDR3 loop: CASRADLGGYTF. CDR3 sequence (DNA): TGTGCCAGCAGGGCCGACCTGGGCGGCTACACCTTC.